The clone carrying this T cell receptor (beta chain) has just a few counts. Its specificity is unknown. Described time point: patch test 3, about 24 weeks after DPC sensitization. Treatment noted: therapeutic diphenylcyclopropenone sensitization with weekly scalp DPC. Germline V gives CDR1 SGHNT, CDR2 YYREEE (reference sequence). V shed 4 bases, J shed 6 bases, and the junction held 14 bases outside the gene matches. CDR3 size: 17 residues. This entry is derived from a study of human T cells and chemical hapten exposure. Study findings and constraints: Donors in the study had alopecia, meaning their immune response may differ from healthy people's. Patch test score rose with PT1 expanded TCRs, significant at 8, 16, 32, not 4.

The study used a library that attached unique molecular identifiers to individual cDNA molecules. TCRdb reanalysed the RACE reads using MiXCR and keeps one entry per CDR3 protein. The table has about 160,000 distinct CDR3 sequences, roughly a quarter seen once. The sequence came from a young woman with alopecia areata. Some clones in this sample may be carry-over from other donors' samples. V gene TRBV5-4 combines with J gene TRBJ2-2; 8 nucleotides line up with TRBD1. This sample comprised whole blood, obtained in connection with sensitization to the hapten diphenylcyclopropenone (DPC). For the CDR3, the DNA is TGTGCCAGCAGCCGTCCCGGGACAGGAGCCATCGCCGGGGAGCTGTTTTTT. Translation gives CASSRPGTGAIAGELFF.